The 5 T cell receptor beta chains below were found in one sample sequenced in a study of regulatory T cells in long-lasting Graves disease. Arm-PCR of CDR3 regions and iRepertoire HTBI primers were used to build TCR beta libraries. TCRdb passed the multiplex PCR reads through MiXCR, listing each CDR3 protein once. There are 620,000 or so distinct CDR3 sequences in the sample; around 17% occur only once, and approximately 20% lies in the top ten. The time point is: newly diagnosed GD, antithyroid drugs for less than 3 months. PBMCs provided the RNA from which the TCR library was made. This sample was shared with a second study, whose subject was T cells in Graves' hyperthyroidism and ophthalmopathy.

The sequences come from peripheral blood mononuclear cells (PBMCs), collected at new diagnosis, from a patient treated with antithyroid drugs. These receptors were taken from a woman aged 25 to 39 with Graves disease.

On this clonotype: One junction end disagrees with the germline gene, perhaps due to a read error. The genes are TRBV19 and TRBJ2-5; D call uncertain. The germline gives CDR1 LNHDA, CDR2 SQIVND (reference sequence). This CDR3 has 13 amino acids. The CDR3 loop is CASSMGIEETQHF. For the CDR3, the DNA is TGTGCCAGTAGTATGGGAATTGAAGAGACCCAGCACTTC.

The V call is TRBV6-1, the J call TRBJ2-3; maybe TRBD2 (5 bases). From germline, CDR1 is MNHNS and CDR2 SASEGT. V shed 7 bases and J shed 2 bases, with 19 bases lying between them. The CDR3 extends over 16 amino acids. As DNA, the CDR3 is TGTGCCAGCACCAACCGTAAGAGCGGCCTCACAGATACGCAGTATTTT. Its protein is CASTNRKSGLTDTQYF.

The V and J genes are TRBV12-3 or TRBV12-4 and TRBJ2-1; the D gene is possibly TRBD1 (6 bases). This CDR3 spans 14 amino acids. Trimming pared 6 bases from V and 9 bases from J, leaving 18 bases between. The CDR3: CASSQLNRVVEQFF. CDR3 nucleotide sequence: TGTGCCAGCAGCCAACTCAACAGGGTAGTTGAGCAGTTCTTC.

V is TRBV10-3 and J is TRBJ2-3; unclear D gene. Germline V gene data show CDR1 as ENHRY and CDR2 as SYGVKD. The ends were cut back, 2 bases at V and 4 bases at J, with 10 bases in the middle. This CDR3 is built from 14 residues. CDR3 DNA sequence: TGTGCCATCAGTGAGAGCCACACGCCAGATACGCAGTATTTT. Its protein product is CAISESHTPDTQYF.

This clonotype has at least ten counts. An end of the junction does not agree with germline; a read error may underlie this. The J gene is TRBJ2-7, the V gene TRBV28; D not certain. The CDR3 has 13 residues. The germline CDR1 and CDR2 sequences are MDHEN and SYDVKM. The CDR3 region has the DNA TGTGCCAGCAGCTTATCTATCACCTACGAGCAGTACTTC. Translated: CASSLSITYEQYF.